This is a list of T cell receptor beta chains from one sample in a study of blood T cell repertoires in COVID-19. The data were produced by immunoSEQ multiplex PCR, yet TCRdb's version contains in-frame clones alone and is incomplete. The sample has some 200,000 clones, around four fifths seen once. Sample: peripheral blood. These receptors came from a man aged 60 to 69 with COVID-19, enrolled during active disease. CDR3s include the opening cysteine and the closing phenylalanine or tryptophan. Each record gives: J gene, D gene, clone size, CDR3 length, V gene, CDR3 protein, CDR3 DNA. The D gene is left open where the match is weak. Part of the rows lack a size; the others show once, few, many or a class for expanded clones.

>TRBJ1-1|.|.|15|TRBV6-1
CASSERVPQGSEAFF
TGTGCCAGCAGTGAACGTGTCCCCCAGGGTTCTGAAGCTTTCTTT
>TRBJ1-5|.|.|14|TRBV3-1/TRBV3-2
CASSPTTGYQPQHF
TGTGCCAGCAGCCCAACGACAGGTTATCAGCCCCAGCATTTT
>TRBJ2-7|TRBD2|.|15|TRBV28
CASTFLLAGVTEQYF
TGTGCCAGCACCTTCTTGTTAGCGGGAGTGACCGAGCAGTACTTC
>TRBJ2-3|TRBD2|once|16|TRBV5-1
CASSLVGRSGTDTQYF
TGCGCCAGCAGCTTGGTCGGGAGGTCCGGCACAGATACGCAGTATTTT
>TRBJ2-1|TRBD2|.|21|TRBV3-1/TRBV3-2
CASSQAGLAGGPLVWSNEQFF
TGTGCCAGCAGCCAAGCGGGACTAGCGGGAGGGCCTCTCGTGTGGTCCAATGAGCAGTTCTTC
>TRBJ2-5|TRBD2|few|12|TRBV10-3
CAISLAGETQYF
TGTGCCATCAGTCTAGCGGGGGAGACCCAGTACTTC
>TRBJ1-6|TRBD1|.|16|TRBV6-5
CASSYEPGQGPSPLHF
TGTGCCAGCAGTTACGAGCCGGGACAGGGGCCATCCCCCCTCCACTTT
>TRBJ1-1|TRBD1|once|16|TRBV19
CASSIGGATGGLVAFF
TGTGCCAGTAGTATCGGGGGGGCAACAGGGGGCCTCGTGGCTTTCTTT
>TRBJ2-7|TRBD2|.|16|TRBV28
CASSWPATSGAYEQYF
TGTGCCAGCAGTTGGCCGGCTACTAGCGGAGCCTACGAGCAGTACTTC
>TRBJ1-4|TRBD1|.|17|TRBV25-1
CASSEYPGGETNEKLFF
TGTGCCAGCAGTGAATATCCAGGGGGCGAAACTAATGAAAAACTGTTTTTT
>TRBJ2-2|.|.|16|TRBV6-2/TRBV6-3
CASSGTGTGYTGELFF
TGTGCCAGCAGTGGGACCGGGACTGGCTACACCGGGGAGCTGTTTTTT
>TRBJ2-1|TRBD1|.|18|TRBV4-1
CASSQEGTGFSNYNEQFF
TGCGCCAGCAGCCAAGAGGGGACAGGGTTCAGTAACTACAATGAGCAGTTCTTC
>TRBJ2-1|.|.|14|TRBV5-1
CASSFRSGEDEQFF
TGCGCCAGCAGCTTTCGCAGCGGAGAGGATGAGCAGTTCTTC
>TRBJ2-6|TRBD1|few|17|TRBV6-2/TRBV6-3
CASSRDRGPTGANVLTF
TGTGCCAGCAGCCGGGACAGGGGGCCCACTGGGGCCAACGTCCTGACTTTC
>TRBJ1-6|TRBD1|.|15|TRBV2
CASSAGDRGASPLHF
TGTGCCAGCAGTGCCGGGGACAGGGGTGCTTCACCCCTCCACTTT
>TRBJ1-5|.|.|16|TRBV28
CASSLLLTGPNQPQHF
TGTGCCAGCAGTTTACTCTTGACAGGACCAAATCAGCCCCAGCATTTT
>TRBJ2-1|.|.|15|TRBV30
CAWSRGSSSYNEQFF
TGTGCCTGGAGCCGTGGGAGCTCCTCCTACAATGAGCAGTTCTTC
>TRBJ1-6|TRBD1|.|15|TRBV7-6
CASSAKTGGDSPLHF
TGCGCCAGCAGCGCGAAGACAGGGGGCGATTCACCCCTCCACTTT
>TRBJ2-3|TRBD1|.|16|TRBV7-9
CASSSSGGGRTDTQYF
TGTGCCAGCAGCAGCTCAGGGGGCGGCCGCACAGATACGCAGTATTTT
>TRBJ1-5|.|.|15|TRBV28
CASSLLRRTNQPQHF
TGTGCCAGCAGTTTATTGAGGAGAACTAATCAGCCCCAGCATTTT
>TRBJ2-7|TRBD1|once|15|TRBV29-1
CSVRQGPLYSYEQYF
TGCAGCGTTCGACAGGGGCCGCTTTACTCCTACGAGCAGTACTTC
>TRBJ1-5|.|few|15|TRBV19
CASAWTPNSNQPQHF
TGTGCCAGCGCCTGGACACCCAATAGCAATCAGCCCCAGCATTTT
>TRBJ2-1|.|once|11|TRBV18
CASSPGSEQFF
TGTGCCAGCTCACCAGGGAGTGAGCAGTTCTTC
>TRBJ2-1|TRBD2|.|16|TRBV15
CATSLGLESSYNEQFF
TGTGCCACCAGCCTCGGACTAGAAAGTTCCTACAATGAGCAGTTCTTC
>TRBJ1-4|TRBD1|.|15|TRBV5-1
CASSLQTGGNEKLFF
TGCGCCAGCAGCCTTCAGACAGGGGGTAATGAAAAACTGTTTTTT
>TRBJ2-7|TRBD1|.|14|TRBV5-6
CASSLWDRVYEQYF
TGTGCCAGCAGCTTGTGGGACAGGGTTTACGAGCAGTACTTC
>TRBJ2-3|TRBD2|.|14|TRBV28
CASRLAGRTDTQYF
TGTGCCAGCAGACTAGCGGGACGCACAGATACGCAGTATTTT
>TRBJ1-2|.|.|15|TRBV4-2
CASSQEAGTGPGYTF
TGTGCCAGCAGCCAAGAGGCGGGTACAGGGCCTGGCTACACCTTC
>TRBJ1-4|.|.|15|TRBV2
CASSVRRGTNEKLFF
TGTGCCAGCAGTGTGAGGCGGGGAACTAATGAAAAACTGTTTTTT
>TRBJ2-3|TRBD1|.|15|TRBV6-5
CATKPGTGGPYTQYF
TGTGCCACCAAACCCGGGACAGGGGGCCCTTATACGCAGTATTTT
>TRBJ1-5|.|.|13|TRBV6-5
CASRQATNQPQHF
TGTGCCAGCAGGCAGGCCACCAATCAGCCCCAGCATTTT
>TRBJ2-2|.|.|15|TRBV24-1
CATSDVGAGTGELFF
TGTGCCACCAGTGATGTGGGGGCTGGCACCGGGGAGCTGTTTTTT
>TRBJ1-5|TRBD1|.|12|TRBV2
CASSSDRGSQHF
TGTGCCAGCAGTTCTGACAGGGGGTCCCAGCATTTT
>TRBJ2-3|.|.|13|TRBV10-3
CAISWGEEDTQYF
TGTGCCATCAGTTGGGGGGAGGAGGATACGCAGTATTTT
>TRBJ2-6|.|.|15|TRBV11-2
CASSSGVSGANVLTF
TGTGCCAGCAGCTCAGGGGTTTCTGGGGCCAACGTCCTGACTTTC
>TRBJ2-1|TRBD1|.|16|TRBV19
CASSIETGGTRDEQFF
TGTGCCAGTAGTATAGAGACAGGGGGCACGAGAGATGAGCAGTTCTTC
>TRBJ1-6|.|.|17|TRBV5-5
CASSLRTPPPRLEPLHF
TGTGCCAGCAGCTTGCGGACTCCTCCGCCTCGCTTAGAGCCCCTCCACTTT
>TRBJ1-2|.|few|13|TRBV6-2/TRBV6-3
CASSYIQGRGYTF
TGTGCCAGCAGTTACATCCAGGGGAGAGGCTACACCTTC
>TRBJ1-2|TRBD1|.|14|TRBV5-1
CASSLAGTERDYTF
TGCGCCAGCAGCTTGGCCGGGACAGAAAGGGACTACACCTTC
>TRBJ2-3|TRBD1|few|16|TRBV5-1
CASSDGTGGHTDTQYF
TGCGCCAGCAGCGACGGGACAGGGGGCCACACAGATACGCAGTATTTT
>TRBJ1-1|TRBD1|.|14|TRBV5-6
CASSRGTGNTEAFF
TGTGCCAGCAGCCGCGGGACAGGGAACACTGAAGCTTTCTTT
>TRBJ1-2|.|.|13|TRBV12-3/TRBV12-4
CASSSGQNYGYTF
TGTGCCAGCAGCTCGGGACAAAACTATGGCTACACCTTC
>TRBJ2-7|TRBD1|.|14|TRBV9
CASSGQGSGYEQYF
TGTGCCAGCAGCGGACAGGGTTCAGGCTACGAGCAGTACTTC
>TRBJ2-7|TRBD1|.|15|TRBV9
CASSPSGTAWEEQYF
TGTGCCAGCAGCCCGTCCGGGACAGCATGGGAAGAGCAGTACTTC
>TRBJ2-7|TRBD2|once|15|TRBV28
CASSTGKAGVREQYF
TGTGCCAGCAGCACAGGGAAAGCGGGAGTTCGCGAGCAGTACTTC
>TRBJ2-1|.|.|14|TRBV18
CASSPRQGTGEQFF
TGTGCCAGCTCCCCCCGGCAGGGGACGGGTGAGCAGTTCTTC
>TRBJ1-2|.|.|14|TRBV4-1
CASSQDAGDYGYTF
TGCGCCAGCAGCCAAGATGCAGGGGACTATGGCTACACCTTC
>TRBJ1-5|.|.|14|TRBV12-5
CASGYETGNQPQHF
TGTGCTAGTGGTTATGAGACAGGCAATCAGCCCCAGCATTTT
>TRBJ2-3|TRBD2|.|16|TRBV9
CASSVAAGGPTDTQYF
TGTGCCAGCAGCGTAGCAGCGGGAGGGCCGACAGATACGCAGTATTTT
>TRBJ2-7|.|.|15|TRBV5-1
CASSSRPSSNYEQYF
TGCGCCAGCAGCTCTAGGCCGAGTTCAAACTACGAGCAGTACTTC